These T cell receptor beta chains were read from a single sample in a study of cytomegalovirus exposure and HLA in healthy donors. Libraries were prepared by immunoSEQ multiplex PCR; TCRdb keeps only in-frame clonotypes and omits some of them. Of just over 200,000 clones in the sample, approximately 70% were seen once. The sequenced sample was PBMCs. These receptors came from a man aged 35-49 years in good health and CMV-seropositive. The CDR3 runs from the conserved cysteine through the conserved F or W. D genes are given only for firm matches. The size of a clone is reported for some rows only, either as once, few or many, or as a class for expanded clones.

>TRBJ1-6|-|once|TRBV5-5
CASSLSLQYNSPLHF
TGTGCCAGCAGCTTGAGTTTGCAGTATAATTCACCCCTCCACTTT
>TRBJ1-1|-|few|TRBV4-1
CASSQPLAEAFF
TGCGCCAGCAGCCAACCCCTCGCTGAAGCTTTCTTT
>TRBJ2-7|-|-|TRBV5-6
CASSLGSGQYF
TGTGCCAGCAGCTTGGGAAGCGGGCAGTACTTC
>TRBJ1-5|-|few|TRBV7-2
CASSFNGRDQPQHF
TGTGCCAGCAGCTTCAATGGCAGGGATCAGCCCCAGCATTTT
>TRBJ1-2|-|-|TRBV6-5
CASRTRGRGYGYTF
TGTGCCAGCAGGACTCGGGGACGGGGGTATGGCTACACCTTC
>TRBJ2-3|-|-|TRBV6-5
CASSEVRSDTQYF
TGTGCCAGCAGTGAGGTACGATCAGATACGCAGTATTTT
>TRBJ1-2|-|-|TRBV6-5
CASRGTGFGYGYTF
TGTGCCAGCAGAGGTACAGGGTTCGGCTATGGCTACACCTTC
>TRBJ2-2|-|-|TRBV6-5
CASSNKGELFF
TGTGCCAGCAGTAATAAAGGGGAGCTGTTTTTT
>TRBJ2-3|-|-|TRBV6-5
CASSPQGGFTDTQYF
TGTGCCAGCAGTCCCCAGGGGGGATTTACAGATACGCAGTATTTT
>TRBJ2-7|-|-|TRBV2
CASSGGRVSYEQYF
TGTGCCAGCTCAGGAGGCCGAGTCTCCTACGAGCAGTACTTC
>TRBJ1-3|-|-|TRBV11-2
CASSRTGLGNTIYF
TGTGCCAGCAGCCGCACGGGGTTAGGAAACACCATATATTTT
>TRBJ2-5|-|-|TRBV7-9
CASSSPPNRETQYF
TGTGCCAGCAGCTCCCCCCCTAATCGGGAGACCCAGTACTTC
>TRBJ1-1|-|few|TRBV19
CASSLRNTEAFF
TGTGCCAGTAGCCTGAGGAACACTGAAGCTTTCTTT
>TRBJ1-4|-|few|TRBV18
CASSPQRGGSIEKLFF
TGTGCCAGCTCCCCTCAGCGGGGGGGCAGTATTGAAAAACTGTTTTTT
>TRBJ1-2|TRBD1|-|TRBV5-1
CASSWGQGGDGYTF
TGCGCCAGCAGCTGGGGACAGGGAGGAGATGGCTACACCTTC
>TRBJ1-3|-|-|TRBV19
CATQGSSGNTIYF
TGTGCCACCCAGGGGAGCTCTGGAAACACCATATATTTT
>TRBJ2-7|TRBD1|-|TRBV9
CASSVGQGIPYEQYF
TGTGCCAGCAGCGTAGGACAGGGAATACCCTACGAGCAGTACTTC
>TRBJ2-2|TRBD2|-|TRBV11-2
CASSSLTGGAPTGELFF
TGTGCCAGCAGCTCATTGACCGGGGGGGCTCCCACCGGGGAGCTGTTTTTT
>TRBJ1-2|-|-|TRBV12-1
CASSHVRDVGLYGYTF
TGTGCCAGCAGCCATGTCAGGGACGTGGGACTCTATGGCTACACCTTC
>TRBJ1-1|TRBD1|once|TRBV7-9
CASSPWTGGANTEAFF
TGTGCCAGCAGTCCTTGGACAGGGGGTGCGAACACTGAAGCTTTCTTT
>TRBJ2-4|-|-|TRBV10-3
CAISESRTGSKNIQYF
TGTGCCATCAGTGAGTCAAGGACGGGGTCCAAAAACATTCAGTACTTC
>TRBJ2-5|-|-|TRBV5-1
CASSLGEHDPRETQYF
TGCGCCAGCAGCTTGGGGGAGCATGACCCTCGAGAGACCCAGTACTTC
>TRBJ1-2|-|-|TRBV4-1
CASSPTPRDGYTF
TGCGCCAGCAGCCCCACCCCCAGGGATGGCTACACCTTC
>TRBJ1-2|-|-|TRBV6-5
CASTNGVGYGYTF
TGTGCCAGCACTAACGGAGTTGGCTATGGCTACACCTTC
>TRBJ2-3|TRBD2|-|TRBV6-6
CASIRGLAGTDTQYF
TGTGCCAGCATTCGTGGACTAGCGGGCACAGATACGCAGTATTTT
>TRBJ2-3|TRBD2|once|TRBV5-1
CASRTDGGGATDTQYF
TGCGCCAGCAGAACGGATGGCGGGGGGGCCACAGATACGCAGTATTTT
>TRBJ2-7|-|-|TRBV20-1
CSASERFGQYF
TGCAGTGCTAGTGAGAGATTCGGGCAGTACTTC
>TRBJ1-1|TRBD1|-|TRBV27
CASIPGTGFQEAFF
TGTGCCAGCATTCCCGGGACAGGGTTCCAGGAAGCTTTCTTT
>TRBJ1-4|TRBD1|-|TRBV14
CASSRGQDATNEKLFF
TGTGCCAGCAGCCGGGGACAGGATGCAACTAATGAAAAACTGTTTTTT
>TRBJ2-7|-|-|TRBV6-5
CASSQASGVNYEQYF
TGTGCCAGCAGTCAGGCCTCCGGGGTCAACTACGAGCAGTACTTC
>TRBJ1-1|TRBD1|-|TRBV6-6
CASSYSRDRGTEAFF
TGTGCCAGCAGTTACTCCCGGGACAGGGGCACTGAAGCTTTCTTT
>TRBJ2-3|TRBD2|few|TRBV9
CASSPQERGVADTQYF
TGTGCCAGCAGCCCCCAAGAGCGGGGGGTTGCAGATACGCAGTATTTT
>TRBJ1-1|-|few|TRBV19
CASRSPGEGTEAFF
TGTGCCAGTAGATCCCCGGGTGAGGGCACTGAAGCTTTCTTT
>TRBJ2-5|TRBD2|-|TRBV7-2
CASSSRLAGGLGETQYF
TGTGCCAGCAGCTCTAGACTAGCGGGGGGACTAGGGGAGACCCAGTACTTC
>TRBJ1-2|-|-|TRBV14
CASSQEWGPGSGYTF
TGTGCCAGCAGCCAAGAATGGGGGCCGGGAAGTGGCTACACCTTC
>TRBJ2-5|-|-|TRBV5-1
CASSFFRGSTLETQYF
TGCGCCAGCAGCTTTTTCCGGGGTTCCACCCTAGAGACCCAGTACTTC
>TRBJ1-1|-|-|TRBV6-1
CASRRIELWNTEAFF
TGTGCCAGCAGGAGGATTGAGCTGTGGAACACTGAAGCTTTCTTT
>TRBJ1-2|-|few|TRBV5-1
CASSPTGGRDYGYTF
TGCGCCAGCAGCCCTACGGGGGGAAGGGACTATGGCTACACCTTC
>TRBJ2-7|TRBD1|-|TRBV7-9
CASSLNRGLGEQYF
TGTGCCAGCAGCCTAAACAGGGGGTTGGGCGAGCAGTACTTC
>TRBJ2-5|TRBD2|-|TRBV5-4
CASSDRLAGGLLETQYF
TGTGCCAGCAGCGACCGACTAGCGGGGGGGCTCCTAGAGACCCAGTACTTC
>TRBJ1-5|-|-|TRBV21-1
CASSKDAGKQPQHF
TGTGCCAGCAGCAAAGACGCAGGGAAACAGCCCCAGCATTTT
>TRBJ2-1|TRBD1|few|TRBV6-4
CASSRTGDYNEQFF
TGTGCCAGCAGCCGGACAGGGGACTACAATGAGCAGTTCTTC
>TRBJ2-5|TRBD2|-|TRBV29-1
CSVERGSGGETQYF
TGCAGCGTTGAGAGGGGTAGCGGGGGGGAGACCCAGTACTTC
>TRBJ1-2|TRBD1|-|TRBV7-9
CASSLGEDRVGGYTF
TGTGCCAGCAGCTTAGGGGAAGACAGGGTCGGGGGCTACACCTTC
>TRBJ1-2|-|-|TRBV20-1
CSARQNYGYTF
TGCAGTGCTAGACAAAACTATGGCTACACCTTC
>TRBJ1-5|-|-|TRBV9
CASSVGGEESNQPQHF
TGTGCCAGCAGCGTAGGGGGAGAAGAGAGCAATCAGCCCCAGCATTTT
>TRBJ2-5|TRBD1|-|TRBV6-5
CASSARDSKETQYF
TGTGCCAGCTCGGCTCGGGACAGTAAAGAGACCCAGTACTTC
>TRBJ1-1|-|-|TRBV19
CASRTVTSLPNTEAFF
TGTGCCAGTAGGACAGTTACATCCCTCCCTAACACTGAAGCTTTCTTT
>TRBJ1-4|-|-|TRBV28
CASSTPGNGGEKLFF
TGTGCCAGCAGCACCCCGGGCAACGGGGGTGAAAAACTGTTTTTT
>TRBJ1-3|-|-|TRBV19
CASSATASSGNTIYF
TGTGCCAGTAGTGCGACAGCCAGCTCTGGAAACACCATATATTTT